This T cell receptor (beta chain) was recorded in a study of blood T cells in healthy people across ages. CDR1 is SQVTM and CDR2 is ANQGSEA in the germline V gene. Trimming stripped 6 bases from V and 4 bases from J, with 7 bases between. The CDR3 spans 11 residues. With a J-beta primer mix and a sample-barcoded 5' primer, a second PCR ran about 7 to 12 cycles. One entry per CDR3 protein results from TCRdb running MiXCR on the 5' RACE reads. This repertoire shows approximately 900,000 distinct CDR3 sequences, about 48% found once; its top ten account for over 10%. This clonotype was picked up a small number of times. Antigen: not known. Study results and caveats: Because donor CMV status was unknown, expanded clonotype changes were possibly confounded. Relative to aged donors, long-lived donors carried more naive CD4+ cells and displayed higher diversity.

RNA extraction gave at least 5 micrograms of total RNA per sample. The TCR originated in a young man in good health. The V call is TRBV29-1, the J call TRBJ2-1, with D perhaps TRBD1 (5 bases). The sequencing sample was made of blood. CDR3 DNA: TGCAGCGTGCCAGGGTACAATGAGCAGTTCTTC. Protein sequence: CSVPGYNEQFF.